The 9 T cell receptor beta chains reported below all come from one sample, sequenced in a study of cytomegalovirus exposure and HLA in healthy donors. PCR amplification relied on 60 Vbeta primers (plus 13 Jbeta primers). Sequencing was performed with immunoSEQ multiplex PCR; in TCRdb, only in-frame clones are kept and a portion is missing. The repertoire table contains roughly 90,000 clones. Sequencing input: PBMCs. All receptors come from a man aged 50 or older in good health and CMV-seropositive.

This chain connects TRBV6-1 to TRBJ1-5; D not resolved. Between the trimmed V and J ends, which lost 7 bases and 2 bases, there was a span of 12 bases. Germline CDR1 MNHNS, CDR2 SASEGT. The CDR3 runs 14 residues. The CDR3 DNA reads as TGTGCCAGCACGCGGGAACAGCGCAATCAGCCCCAGCATTTT. Its protein product is CASTREQRNQPQHF.

The chain recombines TRBV27 with TRBJ1-2; perhaps TRBD1 as D (6 bases). The V gene lost 2 bases and the J gene lost 5 bases, with 12 bases spanning the gap. The CDR3 extends over 14 amino acids. Germline V CDR1 and CDR2: MNHEY, SMNVEV (reference sequence). The DNA of the CDR3 is TGTGCCAGCAGTTTAAGGGGGTGGGAATATGGCTACACCTTC. Translating it yields CASSLRGWEYGYTF.

The rearrangement joins TRBV28 to TRBJ2-7; TRBD2 aligns across 10 bases. Germline V gene lookup returns CDR1 MDHEN and CDR2 SYDVKM. The CDR3 totals 17 residues. The junction had 8 bases not matched to a gene; V was cut back by 3 bases and J by 0 bases. The DNA of the CDR3 is TGTGCCAGCAGTTTTCCCGGGACTAGCGCCATCTCCTACGAGCAGTACTTC. It encodes CASSFPGTSAISYEQYF.

This chain uses TRBV7-2 with TRBJ2-1; 10 bases align to TRBD2. Per germline, CDR1 SGHTA and CDR2 FQGNSA. The CDR3 runs to 16 residues. The junction had 16 bases not matched to a gene; V was cut back by 2 bases and J by 15 bases. CDR3 sequence reads: CASSLLQAGGVTGLFF. The CDR3 DNA reads as TGTGCCAGCAGCTTACTCCAAGCGGGAGGGGTGACTGGGTTGTTCTTC.

V and J are TRBV6-1 and TRBJ1-5, with D possibly TRBD1 on 6 matching bases. CDR1 and CDR2 from the germline V gene are MNHNS and SASEGT. V lost 8 bases and J lost 2, with 13 bases in between. The CDR3 is made up of 14 amino acids. The CDR3 protein is CASWGQGRNQPQHF. DNA of the CDR3: TGTGCCAGCTGGGGGCAGGGACGCAATCAGCCCCAGCATTTT.

CDR3 sequence reads: CSARGTSGQYF. Here the CDR3 DNA reads TGCAGTGCTAGAGGGACTAGCGGGCAGTACTTC. The chain is built from TRBV20-1 and TRBJ2-5; 11 bases are shared with TRBD2. Looked up from germline, CDR1 is DFQATT and CDR2 is SNEGSKA (reference sequence). The CDR3 is 11 amino acids. V was pared by 1 base and J by 11 bases, with 0 bases of the junction left unmatched.

V is TRBV27 and J is TRBJ2-7, with TRBD2 matching over 14 bases. The ends lost 0 bases at V and 9 bases at J; junction bases unmatched: 1. The CDR3 is 14 amino acids. Germline CDR1 MNHEY, CDR2 SMNVEV (reference sequence). CDR3: CASSLSGLAGVQYV. CDR3 DNA: TGTGCCAGCAGTTTATCGGGACTAGCGGGAGTGCAGTACGTC.

CDR3 in amino acids: CASSPRTGGADTQYF. The CDR3 coding sequence is TGTGCCAGCAGCCCTCGGACAGGGGGCGCAGATACGCAGTATTTT. The V and J genes are TRBV7-9 and TRBJ2-3, with 11 bases aligning to TRBD1. CDR1 and CDR2 from the germline V gene are SEHNR and FQNEAQ (reference sequence). Trimming removed 5 bases from V and 4 bases from J; junction bases left unmatched: 5. The CDR3 covers 15 residues.

The chain uses TRBV27 and TRBJ1-5; D not certain. The CDR3 is 14 residues long. The V gene lost 3 bases and the J gene lost 2 bases, with 8 bases spanning the gap. Germline lookup yields CDR1 MNHEY and CDR2 SMNVEV (reference sequence). CDR3 nucleotides: TGTGCCAGCAGTTTCGCGAGCGGCAATCAGCCCCAGCATTTT. Amino acids: CASSFASGNQPQHF.